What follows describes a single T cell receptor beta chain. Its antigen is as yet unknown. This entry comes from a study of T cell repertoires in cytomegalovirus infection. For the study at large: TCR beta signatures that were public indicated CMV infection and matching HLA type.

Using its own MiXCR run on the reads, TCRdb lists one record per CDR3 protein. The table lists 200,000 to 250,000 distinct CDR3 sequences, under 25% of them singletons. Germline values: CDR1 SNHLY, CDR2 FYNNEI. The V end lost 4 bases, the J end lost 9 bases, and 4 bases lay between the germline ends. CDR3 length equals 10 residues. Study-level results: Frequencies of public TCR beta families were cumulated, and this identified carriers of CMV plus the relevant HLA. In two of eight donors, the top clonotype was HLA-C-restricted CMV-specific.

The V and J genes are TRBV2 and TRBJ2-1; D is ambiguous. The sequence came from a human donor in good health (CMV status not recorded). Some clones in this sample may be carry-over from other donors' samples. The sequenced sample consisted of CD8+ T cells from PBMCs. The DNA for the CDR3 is TGTGCCAGCAGTGGGGTTGAGCAGTTCTTC. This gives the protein CASSGVEQFF. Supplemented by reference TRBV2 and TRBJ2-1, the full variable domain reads EPEVTQTPSHQVTQMGQEVILRCVPISNHLYFYWYRQILGQKVEFLVSFYNNEISEKSEIFDDQFSVERPDGSNFTLKIRSTKLEDSAMYFCASSGVEQFFGPGTRLTVL.